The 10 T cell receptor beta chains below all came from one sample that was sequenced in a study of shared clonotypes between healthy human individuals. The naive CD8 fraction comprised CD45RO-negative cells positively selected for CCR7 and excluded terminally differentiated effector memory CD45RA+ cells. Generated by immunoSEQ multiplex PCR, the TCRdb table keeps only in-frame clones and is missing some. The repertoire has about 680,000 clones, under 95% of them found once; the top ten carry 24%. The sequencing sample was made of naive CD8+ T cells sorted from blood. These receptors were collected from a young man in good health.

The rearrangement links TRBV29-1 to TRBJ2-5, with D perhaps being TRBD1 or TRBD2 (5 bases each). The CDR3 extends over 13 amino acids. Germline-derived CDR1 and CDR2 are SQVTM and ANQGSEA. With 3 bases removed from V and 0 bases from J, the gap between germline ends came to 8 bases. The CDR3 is CSVDGAYQETQYF. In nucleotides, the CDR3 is TGCAGCGTTGACGGGGCCTACCAAGAGACCCAGTACTTC.

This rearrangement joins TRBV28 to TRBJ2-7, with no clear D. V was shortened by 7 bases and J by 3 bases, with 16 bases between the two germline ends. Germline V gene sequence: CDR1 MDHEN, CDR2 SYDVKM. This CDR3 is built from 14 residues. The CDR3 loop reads CASTPPKTSYEQYF. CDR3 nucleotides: TGTGCCAGCACCCCCCCCAAGACGAGCTACGAGCAGTACTTC.

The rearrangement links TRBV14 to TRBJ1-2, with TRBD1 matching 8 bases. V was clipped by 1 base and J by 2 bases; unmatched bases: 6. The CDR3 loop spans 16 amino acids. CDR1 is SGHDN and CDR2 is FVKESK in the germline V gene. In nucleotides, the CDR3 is TGTGCCAGCAGCCAAGTTGGACAGGGTGTAAACTATGGCTACACCTTC. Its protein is CASSQVGQGVNYGYTF.

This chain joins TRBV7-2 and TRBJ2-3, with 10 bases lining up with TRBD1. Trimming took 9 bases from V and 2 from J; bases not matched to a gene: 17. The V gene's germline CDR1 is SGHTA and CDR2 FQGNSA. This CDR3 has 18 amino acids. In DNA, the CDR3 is TGTGCCAGTTTATCGACAGGGGGCGGTTTGTGGCACACAGATACGCAGTATTTT. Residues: CASLSTGGGLWHTDTQYF.

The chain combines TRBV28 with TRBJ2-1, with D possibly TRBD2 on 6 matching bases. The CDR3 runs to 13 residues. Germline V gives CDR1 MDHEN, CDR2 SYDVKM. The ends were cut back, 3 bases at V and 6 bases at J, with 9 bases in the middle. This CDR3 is CASSFHSGNEQFF. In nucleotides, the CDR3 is TGTGCCAGCAGTTTTCATAGCGGCAATGAGCAGTTCTTC. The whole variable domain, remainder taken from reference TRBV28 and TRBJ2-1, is DVKVTQSSRYLVKRTGEKVFLECVQDMDHENMFWYRQDPGLGLRLIYFSYDVKMKEKGDIPEGYSVSREKKERFSLILESASTNQTSMYLCASSFHSGNEQFFGPGTRLTVL.

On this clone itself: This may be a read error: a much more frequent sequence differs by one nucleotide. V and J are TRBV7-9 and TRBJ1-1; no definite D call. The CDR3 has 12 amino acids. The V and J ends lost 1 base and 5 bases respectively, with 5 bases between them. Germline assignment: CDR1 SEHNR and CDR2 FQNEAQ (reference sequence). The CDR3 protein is CASSLGKTEAFF. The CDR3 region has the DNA TGTGCCAGCAGCTTAGGGAAGACTGAAGCTTTCTTT. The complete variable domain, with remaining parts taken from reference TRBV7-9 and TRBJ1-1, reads DTGVSQNPRHKITKRGQNVTFRCDPISEHNRLYWYRQTLGQGPEFLTYFQNEAQLEKSRLLSDRFSAERPKGSFSTLEIQRTEQGDSAMYLCASSLGKTEAFFGQGTRLTVV.

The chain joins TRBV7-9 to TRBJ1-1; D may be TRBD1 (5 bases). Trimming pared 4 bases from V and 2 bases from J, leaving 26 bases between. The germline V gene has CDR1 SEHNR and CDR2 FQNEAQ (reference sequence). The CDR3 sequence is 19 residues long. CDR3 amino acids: CASSYPRVSLAGVNTEAFF. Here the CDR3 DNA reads TGTGCCAGCAGCTACCCCAGGGTCTCATTAGCGGGGGTTAACACTGAAGCTTTCTTT.

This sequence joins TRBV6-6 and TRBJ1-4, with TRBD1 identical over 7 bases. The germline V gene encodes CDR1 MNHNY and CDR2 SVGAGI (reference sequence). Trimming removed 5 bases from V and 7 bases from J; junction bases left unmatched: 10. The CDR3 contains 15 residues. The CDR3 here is CASSGQEMVVEKLFF. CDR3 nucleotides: TGTGCCAGCAGTGGACAGGAGATGGTTGTTGAAAAACTGTTTTTT.

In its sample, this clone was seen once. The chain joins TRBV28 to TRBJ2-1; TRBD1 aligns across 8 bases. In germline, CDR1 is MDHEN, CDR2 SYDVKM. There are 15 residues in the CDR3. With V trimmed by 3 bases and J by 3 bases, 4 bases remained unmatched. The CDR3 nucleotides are TGTGCCAGCAGTTTTCCGGGACAGGTCTACAATGAGCAGTTCTTC. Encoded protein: CASSFPGQVYNEQFF.

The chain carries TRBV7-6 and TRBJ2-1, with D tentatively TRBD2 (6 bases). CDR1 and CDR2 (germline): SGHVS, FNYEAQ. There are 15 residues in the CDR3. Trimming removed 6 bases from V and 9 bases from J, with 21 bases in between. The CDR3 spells CASSPALAGATEQFF. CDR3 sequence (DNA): TGTGCCAGCAGTCCAGCACTAGCCGGAGCCACTGAGCAGTTCTTC.